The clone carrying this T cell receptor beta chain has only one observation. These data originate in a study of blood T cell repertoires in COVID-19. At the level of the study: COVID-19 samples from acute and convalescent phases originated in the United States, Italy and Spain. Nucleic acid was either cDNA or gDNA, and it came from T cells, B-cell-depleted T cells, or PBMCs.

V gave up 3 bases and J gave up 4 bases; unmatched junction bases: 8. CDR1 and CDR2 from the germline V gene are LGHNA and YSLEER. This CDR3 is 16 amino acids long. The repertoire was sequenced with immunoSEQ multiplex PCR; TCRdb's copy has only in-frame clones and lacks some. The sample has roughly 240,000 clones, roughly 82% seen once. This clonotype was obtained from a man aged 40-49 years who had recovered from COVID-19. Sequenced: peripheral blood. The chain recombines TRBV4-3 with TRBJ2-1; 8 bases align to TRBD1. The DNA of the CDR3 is TGCGCCAGCAGCCATCTCAGACAGGGGCTATACAATGAGCAGTTCTTC. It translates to CASSHLRQGLYNEQFF.